The clone carrying this TCR beta chain appeared once. The antigen is not known. This entry belongs to a study of cytomegalovirus exposure and HLA in healthy donors. Study-wide findings and caveats: Productive status was seen about 87% or about 30% of the time for most TCR beta V segments in an earlier analysis. A missense DCLRE1C variant was associated with V- and J-gene trimming of TCR beta chains in a later analysis, and an independent cohort replicated the association.

Vbeta (60) and Jbeta (13) primers were used in the PCR. Clones were read by immunoSEQ multiplex PCR, and TCRdb kept only the in-frame ones, dropping some. The table includes around 220,000 clones, more than 60% detected once. From germline, CDR1 is LGHNT and CDR2 FRNRAP. This CDR3 has 16 residues. With V trimmed by 4 bases and J by 6 bases, 6 bases remained unmatched. The sequence was collected from a girl aged 2 to 10 in good health and CMV-seronegative. The gene calls are TRBV12-5 and TRBJ2-1, with 13 positions matching TRBD2. Sequencing was done on a sample of PBMCs. CDR3 protein: CASGSGTSGDSNEQFF. CDR3 nucleotides: TGTGCTAGTGGTTCCGGGACTAGCGGGGACTCCAATGAGCAGTTCTTC.